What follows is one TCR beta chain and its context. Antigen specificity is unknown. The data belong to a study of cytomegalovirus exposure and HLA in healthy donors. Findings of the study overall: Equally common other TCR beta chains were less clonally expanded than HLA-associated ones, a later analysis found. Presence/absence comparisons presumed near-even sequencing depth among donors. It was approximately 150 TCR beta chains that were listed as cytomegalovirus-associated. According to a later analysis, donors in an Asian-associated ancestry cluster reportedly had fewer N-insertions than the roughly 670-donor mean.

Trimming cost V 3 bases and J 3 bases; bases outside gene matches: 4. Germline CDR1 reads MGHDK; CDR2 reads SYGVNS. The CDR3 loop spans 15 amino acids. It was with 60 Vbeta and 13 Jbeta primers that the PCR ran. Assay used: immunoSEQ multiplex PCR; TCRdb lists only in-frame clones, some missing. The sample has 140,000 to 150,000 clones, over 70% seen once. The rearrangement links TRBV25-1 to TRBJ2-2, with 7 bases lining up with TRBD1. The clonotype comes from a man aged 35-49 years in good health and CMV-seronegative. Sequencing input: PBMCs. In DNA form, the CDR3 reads TGTGCCAGCAGTGATGTAACAGGGGACACCGGGGAGCTGTTTTTT. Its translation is CASSDVTGDTGELFF.